This T cell receptor (beta chain) derives from a study of long-term antiretroviral therapy in people with HIV. Broader study findings: Relative to transplant donor controls, diversity remained lower despite increasing after ART.

In germline, CDR1 is SGHRS, CDR2 YFSETQ. This CDR3 comprises 13 residues. V was clipped by 7 bases and J by 10 bases, with 15 bases between them. Investigators performed immunoSEQ version v3.0 at survey level. What sequencing targeted per sample was about 35,000-55,000 T-cell genomes. The protocol was immunoSEQ multiplex PCR, while the TCRdb copy is restricted to in-frame clones and leaves out a portion. The table lists fewer than 30,000 clones, over 80% of them singletons. In the case of this clone: Antigen: not known.

The TCR was taken from a young man with HIV. This material consisted of unsorted PBMCs, taken 2.7 to 2.9 years after starting antiretroviral therapy. This sequence joins TRBV5-1 and TRBJ2-6; D is perhaps TRBD1 (5 bases). The CDR3: CASGAGPLNVLTF. CDR3 DNA sequence: TGCGCCAGCGGGGCAGGTCCATTAAACGTCCTGACTTTC.